What follows are 26 T cell receptor beta chains derived from one specimen sequenced in a study of OX40 agonist ivuxolimab in advanced cancers. Generated by immunoSEQ multiplex PCR, the TCRdb table keeps only in-frame clones and is missing some. The sample holds about 97,000 clones; 70% to 90% are singletons and the top ten take roughly 5.5%. Material: CD4+ or CD8+ T cells sorted from blood, obtained in a trial of the OX40 agonist ivuxolimab. The receptors come from an adult with an advanced solid tumor such as melanoma, head and neck, liver or kidney cancer.

As DNA, the CDR3 is TGTGCCAGCGGGACAGGGGGCGCTGGGGCCAACGTCCTGACTTTC. Amino acid sequence: CASGTGGAGANVLTF. The chain links TRBV9 to TRBJ2-6; 12 nucleotides agree with TRBD1. The ends lost 7 bases at V and 2 bases at J; junction bases unmatched: 1. CDR3 length equals 15 residues. CDR1 and CDR2 (germline): SGDLS, YYNGEE.

The rearrangement uses TRBV5-6 and TRBJ1-2, with a tentative D call TRBD1 (6 bases). The germline gives CDR1 SGHDT, CDR2 YYEEEE. V was trimmed by 4 bases and J by 2 bases, leaving 24 bases between them. This CDR3 is built from 18 residues. The CDR3 sequence: CASSGSQLGQGRNYGYTF. CDR3 DNA sequence: TGTGCCAGCAGCGGCTCGCAATTGGGGCAGGGGAGAAACTATGGCTACACCTTC.

The genes are TRBV2 and TRBJ2-5; 12 positions agree with TRBD2. The germline gives CDR1 SNHLY, CDR2 FYNNEI. The CDR3 runs to 15 residues. V dropped 6 bases and J dropped 4; count of bases not matched to a gene: 6. CDR3 amino acids: CASRGPTSGRETQYF. The CDR3 nucleotides read TGTGCCAGCAGGGGACCGACTAGCGGGAGAGAGACCCAGTACTTC.

The CDR3 DNA reads TGTGCCAGCAGTTACGGGTCGGGCCAGCCCCAGCATTTT. Protein: CASSYGSGQPQHF. This chain joins TRBV6-5 and TRBJ1-5; D gene unclear. This CDR3 contains 13 residues. Deletions cut 2 bases from V and 7 bases from J, with 9 bases between. Germline V gives CDR1 MNHEY, CDR2 SVGAGI.

V is TRBV5-5 and J is TRBJ2-2; D call uncertain. The germline V and J ends were trimmed by 2 bases and 6 bases, with 5 bases remaining between them. Per germline, CDR1 SGHKS and CDR2 YYEKEE (reference sequence). This CDR3 is built from 12 residues. The chain's CDR3 is CASSFVAGELFF. The CDR3 DNA is TGTGCCAGCAGCTTTGTGGCCGGGGAGCTGTTTTTT.

V is TRBV9 and J is TRBJ2-1; TRBD1 is a possible D gene (5 bases). Trimming stripped 0 bases from V and 6 bases from J, with 13 bases between. This CDR3 comprises 15 residues. Germline V gives CDR1 SGDLS, CDR2 YYNGEE. CDR3 amino acids: CASSVAAGQSNEQFF. The DNA of the CDR3 is TGTGCCAGCAGCGTAGCGGCAGGGCAAAGCAATGAGCAGTTCTTC.

The chain couples TRBV4-1 to TRBJ1-4; a possible D gene is TRBD1 (6 bases). V was clipped by 0 bases and J by 8 bases, with 16 bases between them. Germline lookup yields CDR1 MGHRA and CDR2 YSYEKL. This CDR3 region has 16 residues. CDR3 sequence: CASSQDALGTIEKLFF. The CDR3 DNA reads TGCGCCAGCAGCCAAGATGCGCTCGGGACAATCGAAAAACTGTTTTTT.

The chain uses TRBV7-3 and TRBJ2-1, with 7 bases that match TRBD2. CDR1 is SGHTA and CDR2 is FQGTGA in the germline V gene. V shed 1 base, J shed 10 bases, and the junction held 4 bases outside the gene matches. The CDR3 runs to 13 residues. The CDR3 coding sequence is TGTGCCAGCAGCTTAATTGCCGGGGGGGAGCAGTTCTTC. Translated: CASSLIAGGEQFF.

The chain joins TRBV5-1 to TRBJ2-7; D is unclear. The length of the CDR3 is 18 residues. CDR1 and CDR2 (germline): SGHRS, YFSETQ. V dropped 0 bases and J dropped 0 bases, with 19 bases sitting between them. CDR3 sequence: CASSLAGLRFSSSYEQYF. In DNA, the CDR3 is TGCGCCAGCAGCTTGGCCGGGCTACGATTTTCGAGCTCCTACGAGCAGTACTTC. Full variable domain (outside the CDR3, taken from reference TRBV5-1 and TRBJ2-7): KAGVTQTPRYLIKTRGQQVTLSCSPISGHRSVSWYQQTPGQGLQFLFEYFSETQRNKGNFPGRFSGRQFSNSRSEMNVSTLELGDSALYLCASSLAGLRFSSSYEQYFGPGTRLTVT.

The V gene is TRBV5-4, the J gene TRBJ2-1; 12 nucleotides line up with TRBD1. The germline V gene has CDR1 SGHNT and CDR2 YYREEE (reference sequence). CDR3 size: 18 residues. V was pared by 9 bases and J by 6 bases, with 19 bases of the junction left unmatched. As DNA, the CDR3 is TGTGCCACTAATGGGGACAGGGGGCAAGGGGGTCCCCGCAATGAGCAGTTCTTC. Its translation: CATNGDRGQGGPRNEQFF. The variable domain in full, completed from reference TRBV5-4 and TRBJ2-1, reads ETGVTQSPTHLIKTRGQQVTLRCSSQSGHNTVSWYQQALGQGPQFIFQYYREEENGRGNFPPRFSGLQFPNYSSELNVNALELDDSALYLCATNGDRGQGGPRNEQFFGPGTRLTVL.

This clone was observed a handful of times. The chain couples TRBV7-3 to TRBJ1-6; a possible D gene is TRBD1 (5 bases). Germline V gives CDR1 SGHTA, CDR2 FQGTGA. Trimming took off 5 bases at V and 10 bases at J, with 9 bases between the two ends. The CDR3 runs to 12 residues. The CDR3 loop reads CASSLGQSPLHF. CDR3 DNA: TGTGCCAGCAGCCTAGGACAATCACCCCTCCACTTT.

The rearrangement joins TRBV7-3 to TRBJ2-5; TRBD2 agrees at 9 bases. This CDR3 region has 15 residues. The germline V gene has CDR1 SGHTA and CDR2 FQGTGA. With V trimmed by 1 base and J by 5 bases, 5 bases remained unmatched. As DNA, the CDR3 is TGTGCCAGCAGCTTAATAGCGGGAGAAGGGGAGACCCAGTACTTC. It codes for CASSLIAGEGETQYF.

The chain carries TRBV5-5 and TRBJ2-3, with 12 bases identical to TRBD1. This CDR3 region has 15 residues. The V and J ends lost 3 bases and 8 bases, in that order; junction bases with no gene match: 7. The germline gives CDR1 SGHKS, CDR2 YYEKEE (reference sequence). The CDR3 reads CASSWGQGASGTQYF. In DNA, the CDR3 is TGTGCCAGCAGCTGGGGACAGGGGGCAAGCGGTACGCAGTATTTT.

The V gene is TRBV6-1, the J gene TRBJ2-7; perhaps TRBD2 as D (6 bases). CDR1 and CDR2 (germline): MNHNS, SASEGT. The V end lost 4 bases, the J end lost 0 bases, and 22 bases lay between the germline ends. The CDR3 spans 18 residues. CDR3 DNA sequence: TGTGCCAGCAGTGTCCTCGGAGTGTCGGGGGTGGACTCCTACGAGCAGTACTTC. It codes for CASSVLGVSGVDSYEQYF.

The V gene is TRBV19, the J gene TRBJ2-1; 11 positions match TRBD2. This CDR3 has 15 amino acids. Germline CDR1 and CDR2: LNHDA and SQIVND (reference sequence). V shed 5 bases, J shed 5 bases, and the junction held 5 bases outside the gene matches. The CDR3 spells CASSLRGLADNEQFF. The CDR3 coding sequence is TGTGCCAGTAGTCTCCGGGGACTAGCGGACAATGAGCAGTTCTTC.

This sequence joins TRBV7-9 and TRBJ1-1; unclear D gene. V lost 5 bases and J 3 bases, leaving 13 bases between the germline ends. This CDR3 has 14 amino acids. Per the germline V gene, CDR1 is SEHNR and CDR2 is FQNEAQ (reference sequence). The CDR3, as DNA: TGTGCCAGCAGCCTACGATTTCAGTACACTGAAGCTTTCTTT. It translates to CASSLRFQYTEAFF.

This clone was detected once. The chain combines TRBV27 with TRBJ1-5, with unresolved D. This CDR3 comprises 15 residues. Trimming shortened V by 4 bases and J by 0 bases, and 10 bases separated the two germline ends. The germline V gene has CDR1 MNHEY and CDR2 SMNVEV (reference sequence). This chain's CDR3 is CASSYRGYSNQPQHF. The CDR3 region has the DNA TGTGCCAGCAGTTACCGGGGATATAGCAATCAGCCCCAGCATTTT.

The gene calls are TRBV7-9 and TRBJ2-7, with 11 bases fitting TRBD2. CDR1 is SEHNR, CDR2 FQNEAQ, per germline (reference sequence). V shed 3 bases and J 2 bases; nucleotides not matched to a gene: 3. The CDR3 sequence is 15 residues long. Here the CDR3 reads CASSFTSGRAYEQYF. As DNA, the CDR3 is TGTGCCAGCAGCTTTACTAGCGGGAGAGCCTACGAGCAGTACTTC.

The V gene is TRBV6-4, the J gene TRBJ2-1; 10 bases map to TRBD1. The CDR3 is 14 amino acids. Per the germline V gene, CDR1 is MRHNA and CDR2 is SNTAGT. V lost 4 bases to trimming and J lost 6 bases; unmatched junction nucleotides: 3. Written as DNA, the CDR3 is TGTGCCAGCAGTGCCAGGACAGGGGGCAATGAGCAGTTCTTC. Translating gives CASSARTGGNEQFF.

The rearrangement joins TRBV18 to TRBJ1-6; no firm D call. Germline V lookup: CDR1 KGHSH, CDR2 LQKENI. The CDR3 is 12 amino acids. Trimming removed 3 bases from V and 7 bases from J, with 4 bases in between. The CDR3 nucleotides are TGTGCCAGCTCACCCAGGAATTCACCCCTCCACTTT. This codes for CASSPRNSPLHF.

The rearrangement links TRBV5-1 to TRBJ1-2; TRBD1 agrees at 10 bases. The V gene's germline CDR1 is SGHRS and CDR2 YFSETQ. V gave up 4 bases and J gave up 7 bases; unmatched junction bases: 4. This CDR3 comprises 13 residues. The CDR3 here is CASSEGTGVGYTF. The CDR3 DNA sequence: TGCGCCAGCAGCGAAGGGACAGGGGTTGGCTACACCTTC.

The chain recombines TRBV6-5 with TRBJ2-1; 10 bases are shared with TRBD2. The length of the CDR3 is 15 residues. The junction had 7 bases not matched to a gene; V was cut back by 5 bases and J by 6 bases. In germline, CDR1 is MNHEY, CDR2 SVGAGI. The CDR3 DNA follows: TGTGCCAGCAGTCCCCTGACTAGCGGGTCCAATGAGCAGTTCTTC. It is translated as CASSPLTSGSNEQFF.

The J gene is TRBJ1-4, the V gene TRBV6-5; D gene uncertain. In germline, CDR1 is MNHEY, CDR2 SVGAGI. Trimming took off 5 bases at V and 0 bases at J, with 10 bases between the two ends. This CDR3 spans 15 amino acids. The CDR3 DNA reads TGTGCCAGCAGTCTAGGTGGAGCAACTAATGAAAAACTGTTTTTT. As protein: CASSLGGATNEKLFF.

The rearrangement links TRBV7-9 to TRBJ1-2; D ambiguous. This CDR3 is 15 amino acids long. Germline values: CDR1 SEHNR, CDR2 FQNEAQ (reference sequence). V lost 3 bases to trimming and J lost 2 bases, with 13 bases between them. In DNA, the CDR3 is TGTGCCAGCAGCTTGCGATCGCCCAGGAACTATGGCTACACCTTC. Its protein is CASSLRSPRNYGYTF.

This chain connects TRBV21-1 to TRBJ1-5; the DNA was not used to check the table's D call, TRBD1. TRBV21-1 is a documented pseudogene. The CDR3 totals 19 residues. The CDR3 coding sequence is TGTGCCAGCACCAAACTTACCGGGACAGGGCTCCATAGCAATCAGCCCCAGCATTTT. This gives the protein CASTKLTGTGLHSNQPQHF.

This clone has only one observation. The rearrangement links TRBV6-6 to TRBJ1-6; 9 bases align to TRBD1. The germline V gene encodes CDR1 MNHNY and CDR2 SVGAGI (reference sequence). Trimming cost V 0 bases and J 13 bases; bases outside gene matches: 10. This CDR3 is 16 amino acids long. This CDR3 reads CASSYSMGTGLTPLHF. CDR3 in DNA: TGTGCCAGCAGTTACTCGATGGGGACAGGGCTTACTCCCCTCCACTTT.